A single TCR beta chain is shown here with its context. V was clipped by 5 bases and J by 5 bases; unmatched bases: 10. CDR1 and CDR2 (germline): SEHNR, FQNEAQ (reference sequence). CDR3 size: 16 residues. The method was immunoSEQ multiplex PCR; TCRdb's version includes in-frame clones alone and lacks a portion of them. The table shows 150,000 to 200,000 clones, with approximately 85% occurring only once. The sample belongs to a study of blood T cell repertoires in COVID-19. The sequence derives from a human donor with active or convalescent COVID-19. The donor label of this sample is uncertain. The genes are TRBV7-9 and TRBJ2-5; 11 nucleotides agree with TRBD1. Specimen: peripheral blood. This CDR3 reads CASSLIRTGGDETQYF. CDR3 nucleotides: TGTGCCAGCAGCCTCATCCGGACAGGGGGCGATGAGACCCAGTACTTC.